This T cell receptor beta chain was found in a study of blood T cell repertoires in COVID-19 (dated by TCRdb to the early 2020s). For context, the study as a whole: Samples from collaborators originated in the United States, Italy and Spain and spanned both the acute and convalescent phases of COVID-19. The material from the prospective study consisted of cDNA or gDNA derived from T cells, B-cell-depleted T cells, or PBMCs. Deeply sampled blood TCRbeta repertoires from subjects exposed to, actively infected with, or recovered from COVID-19 were included in the dataset. The repertoires were made available in a free public database intended to serve as a resource for research on the immune response to SARS-CoV-2. Samples were obtained from the ongoing ImmuneRACE study (first 160 participants) and from some 1,200 subjects provided by 6 global collaborators. A de-identified subject ID, COVID-19 status, age in years and sex were almost always included in the sample metadata. Where available, HLA class I and class II types were taken from metadata supplied by the sample provider and were not determined by assay-based typing.

The immunoSEQ Assay, a bias-controlled multiplex PCR, was used to amplify TCRbeta CDR3 regions from genomic DNA. As for how the authors treated the data: The number of nucleated cells in each sample was estimated by amplification of reference gene primers within the assay. To quantify the absolute abundance of each unique TCRbeta CDR3 rearrangement, sequence reads were collapsed and filtered. Productive Simpson clonality was computed per sample as the square root of Simpson's diversity index over productive rearrangements. Entries here come from immuneACCESS through TCRdb and include only in-frame sequences with V and J called. Some clones fail to appear in such tables; in the studies checked, an unresolved V gene covers under half of the shortfall, and the cause of the remainder is unknown. The V and J calls and clone size come from that table; D and trimming were worked out from the DNA. This sample lists about 52,000 clones; roughly four fifths were detected once. The top ten hold approximately 27% of the sample.

One collaborating source in Seattle enrolled patients while the patients were actively infected and followed the patients over time throughout the course of disease. Each collaborating institution followed its own protocols to collect whole blood in K2EDTA tubes. For TCRbeta analysis, collaborators shipped samples in one of three forms: frozen whole blood, isolated PBMCs, or DNA extracted from either of those sample types. From V the trimming removes 3 bases and from J it removes 5 bases, while the gene matches leave 19 bases of the junction unaccounted for. From a lookup of the germline V gene (reference sequence), CDR1 and CDR2 are LNHDA and SQIVND. The CDR3 runs 19 residues from the cysteine to the phenylalanine. Just the 57-base CDR3 DNA is kept, in frame starting at base 1. General conclusions and limits of the study: The quantity of clinical and demographic metadata differed by source and by participant and was supplied without curation.

About this clone: The specificity of this receptor is unknown. Base qualities are not at hand, and no much larger clone is one base apart.

The sample comprised peripheral blood. This clonotype was sampled from a woman aged 80 or older with COVID-19, enrolled during active disease. This chain joins TRBV19 to TRBJ2-5, and 9 bases in between align with TRBD1. The DNA reads as follows: TGTGCCAGTAGTATGGTGGGACAGGGTGCCCCGGCGGGTGGGGAGACCCAGTACTTC. It specifies CASSMVGQGAPAGGETQYF. The full variable domain, with segments outside the CDR3 supplied by the reference TRBV19 and TRBJ2-5 proteins, appears as DGGITQSPKYLFRKEGQNVTLSCEQNLNHDAMYWYRQDPGQGLRLIYYSQIVNDFQKGDIAEGYSVSREKKESFPLTVTSAQKNPTAFYLCASSMVGQGAPAGGETQYFGPGTRLLVL.